A single sample gave rise to the 6 T cell receptor beta chains below, sequenced in a study of vaccination effects on CD4 cells after COVID-19. With the ViraFEST assay, the study expanded antigen-specific CD4+ T cells using viral peptide pools, then sequenced them. When ten to eleven days of culture had elapsed, CD4+ T cells were isolated. Libraries were prepared by immunoSEQ multiplex PCR; TCRdb keeps only in-frame clonotypes and omits some of them. In the table there are about 8,100 clones, 65% to 75% of which are singletons. Antigen specificity for these receptors is unknown. The material was CD4+ T cells from PBMCs cultured with HCoV-229E spike peptides, obtained before COVID-19 vaccination. All receptors come from a human donor who received a COVID-19 vaccine.

This clone was observed a few times. The V gene is TRBV5-4, the J gene TRBJ1-3; the D is unclear. Between the trimmed V and J ends, which lost 0 bases and 2 bases, there was a span of 9 bases. The CDR3 loop spans 15 amino acids. The germline CDR1 and CDR2 sequences are SGHNT and YYREEE (reference sequence). The DNA for the CDR3 is TGTGCCAGCAGCTTGGGCGGTCAGACTGGAAACACCATATATTTT. Its protein product is CASSLGGQTGNTIYF.

The V gene is TRBV5-1, the J gene TRBJ1-2; D not certain. The V end was cut by 0 bases, the J end by 0 bases, with 6 bases between. The CDR3 totals 14 residues. Germline-derived CDR1 and CDR2 are SGHRS and YFSETQ. The CDR3 here is CASSLDGSNYGYTF. DNA of the CDR3: TGCGCCAGCAGCTTGGACGGATCTAACTATGGCTACACCTTC.

The CDR3: CASSPGGAFEKLFF. The DNA of the CDR3 is TGTGCCAGTAGTCCCGGGGGCGCATTTGAAAAACTGTTTTTT. The chain has TRBV19 and TRBJ1-4, with a possible D match to TRBD1 (6 bases). The CDR3 sequence is 14 residues long. The V end was cut by 5 bases, the J end by 7 bases, with 14 bases between. CDR1 is LNHDA and CDR2 is SQIVND in the germline V gene (reference sequence).

This clone was found a few times. CDR3 in amino acids: CASSFADRANYGYTF. The CDR3 DNA reads as TGTGCCAGCAGTTTTGCAGACAGGGCTAACTATGGCTACACCTTC. The rearrangement uses TRBV27 and TRBJ1-2; 7 positions match TRBD1. V trimming: 3 bases; J trimming: 0 bases; junction bases outside the gene matches: 4. Germline CDR1 and CDR2: MNHEY and SMNVEV (reference sequence). The CDR3 consists of 15 residues.

The chain links TRBV11-3 to TRBJ2-7; 10 bases are a match to TRBD1. CDR1 and CDR2 from the germline V gene are SGHNT and YENEEA. The CDR3 contains 15 residues. V shed 4 bases and J 5 bases; nucleotides not matched to a gene: 8. The CDR3 here is CASSSGQGLSDEQYF. The CDR3 nucleotides read TGTGCCAGCAGCTCGGGACAGGGGCTAAGCGACGAGCAGTACTTC.

This clone is deemed large. The CDR3 DNA is TGTGCCAGCAGCCCTACGGAGTTAACTGAGCAGTACTTC. It is translated as CASSPTELTEQYF. The chain carries TRBV7-8 and TRBJ2-7, with D unresolved. The CDR3 runs 13 residues. The germline V gene has CDR1 SGHVS and CDR2 FQNEAQ. V was trimmed by 5 bases and J by 7 bases, leaving 15 bases between them. Together with reference TRBV7-8 and TRBJ2-7, the CDR3 gives the full variable domain: GAGVSQSPRYKVAKRGQDVALRCDPISGHVSLFWYQQALGQGPEFLTYFQNEAQLDKSGLPSDRFFAERPEGSVSTLKIQRTQQEDSAVYLCASSPTELTEQYFGPGTRLTVT.